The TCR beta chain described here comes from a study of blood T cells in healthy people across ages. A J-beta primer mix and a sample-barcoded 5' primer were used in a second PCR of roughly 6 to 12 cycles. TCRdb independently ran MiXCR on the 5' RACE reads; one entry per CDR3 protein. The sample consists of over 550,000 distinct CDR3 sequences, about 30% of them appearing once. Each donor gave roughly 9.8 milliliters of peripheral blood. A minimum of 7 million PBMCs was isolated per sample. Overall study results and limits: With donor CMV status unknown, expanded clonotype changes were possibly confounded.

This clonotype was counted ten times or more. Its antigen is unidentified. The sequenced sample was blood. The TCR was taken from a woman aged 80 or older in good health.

The CDR3 DNA sequence: TGTGCCAGCCGTCAAACTAGCGGGGGATACGAGCAGTACTTC. This encodes CASRQTSGGYEQYF. The gene calls are TRBV28 and TRBJ2-7; 11 bases are a match to TRBD2. Germline CDR1 reads MDHEN; CDR2 reads SYDVKM. V lost 8 bases, J lost 4 bases, and 7 bases stayed unmatched. The CDR3 has 14 residues. The full variable domain, its missing parts supplied by reference TRBV28 and TRBJ2-7, is DVKVTQSSRYLVKRTGEKVFLECVQDMDHENMFWYRQDPGLGLRLIYFSYDVKMKEKGDIPEGYSVSREKKERFSLILESASTNQTSMYLCASRQTSGGYEQYFGPGTRLTVT.